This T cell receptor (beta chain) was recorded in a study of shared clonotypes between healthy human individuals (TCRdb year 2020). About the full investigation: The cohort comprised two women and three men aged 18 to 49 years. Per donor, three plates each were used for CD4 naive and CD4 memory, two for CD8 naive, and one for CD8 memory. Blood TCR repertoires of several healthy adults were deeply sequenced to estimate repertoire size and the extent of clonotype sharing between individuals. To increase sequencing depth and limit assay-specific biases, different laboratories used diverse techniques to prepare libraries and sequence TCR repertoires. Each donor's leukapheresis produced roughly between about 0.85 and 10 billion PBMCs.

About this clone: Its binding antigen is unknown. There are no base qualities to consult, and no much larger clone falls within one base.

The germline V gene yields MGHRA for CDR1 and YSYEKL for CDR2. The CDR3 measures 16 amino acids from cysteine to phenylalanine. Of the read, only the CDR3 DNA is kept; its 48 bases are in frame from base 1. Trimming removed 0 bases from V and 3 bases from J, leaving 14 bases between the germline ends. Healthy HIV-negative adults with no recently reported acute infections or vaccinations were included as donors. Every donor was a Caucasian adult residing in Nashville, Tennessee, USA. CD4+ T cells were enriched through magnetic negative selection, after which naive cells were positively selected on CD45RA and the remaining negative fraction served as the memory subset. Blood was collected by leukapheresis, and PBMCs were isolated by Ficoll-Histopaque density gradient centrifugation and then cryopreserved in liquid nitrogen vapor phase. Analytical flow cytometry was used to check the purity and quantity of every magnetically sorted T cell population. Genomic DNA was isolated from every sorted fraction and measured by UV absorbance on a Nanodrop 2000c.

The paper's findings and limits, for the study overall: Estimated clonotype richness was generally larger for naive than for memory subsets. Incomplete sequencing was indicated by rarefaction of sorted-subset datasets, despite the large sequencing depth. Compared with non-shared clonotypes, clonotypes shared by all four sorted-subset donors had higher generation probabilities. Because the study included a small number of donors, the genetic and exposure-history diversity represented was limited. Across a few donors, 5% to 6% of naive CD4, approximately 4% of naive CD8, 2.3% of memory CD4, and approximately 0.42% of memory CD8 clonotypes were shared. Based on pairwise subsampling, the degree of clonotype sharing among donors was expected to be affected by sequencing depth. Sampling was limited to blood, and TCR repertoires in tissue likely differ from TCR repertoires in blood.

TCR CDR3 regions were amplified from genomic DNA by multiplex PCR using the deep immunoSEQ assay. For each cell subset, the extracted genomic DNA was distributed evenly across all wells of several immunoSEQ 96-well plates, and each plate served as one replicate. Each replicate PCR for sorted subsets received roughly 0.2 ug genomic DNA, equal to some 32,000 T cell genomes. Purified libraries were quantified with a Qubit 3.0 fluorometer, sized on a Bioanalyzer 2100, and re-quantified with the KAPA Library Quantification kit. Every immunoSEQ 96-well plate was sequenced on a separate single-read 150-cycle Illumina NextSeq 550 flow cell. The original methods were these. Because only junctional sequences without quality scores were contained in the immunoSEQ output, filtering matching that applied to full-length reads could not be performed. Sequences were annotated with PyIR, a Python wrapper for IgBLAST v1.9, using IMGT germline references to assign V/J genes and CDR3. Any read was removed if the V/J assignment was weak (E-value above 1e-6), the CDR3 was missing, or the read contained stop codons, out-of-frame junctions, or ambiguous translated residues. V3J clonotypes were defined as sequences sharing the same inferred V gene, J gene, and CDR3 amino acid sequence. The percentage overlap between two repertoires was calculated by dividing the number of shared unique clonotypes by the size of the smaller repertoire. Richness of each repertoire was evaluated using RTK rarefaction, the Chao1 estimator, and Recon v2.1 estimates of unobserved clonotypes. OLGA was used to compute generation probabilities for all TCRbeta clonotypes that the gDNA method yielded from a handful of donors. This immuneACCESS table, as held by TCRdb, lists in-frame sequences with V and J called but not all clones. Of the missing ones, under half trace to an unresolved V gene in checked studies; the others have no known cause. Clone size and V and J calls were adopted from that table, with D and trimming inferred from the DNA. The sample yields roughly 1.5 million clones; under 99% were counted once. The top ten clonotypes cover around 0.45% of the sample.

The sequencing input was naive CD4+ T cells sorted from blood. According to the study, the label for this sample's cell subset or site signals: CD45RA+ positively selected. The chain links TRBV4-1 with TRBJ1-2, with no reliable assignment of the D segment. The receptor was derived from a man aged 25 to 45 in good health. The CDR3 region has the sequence CASSQDSLPLDYGYTF. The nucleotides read TGCGCCAGCAGCCAAGATAGCCTCCCCCTTGACTATGGCTACACCTTC.